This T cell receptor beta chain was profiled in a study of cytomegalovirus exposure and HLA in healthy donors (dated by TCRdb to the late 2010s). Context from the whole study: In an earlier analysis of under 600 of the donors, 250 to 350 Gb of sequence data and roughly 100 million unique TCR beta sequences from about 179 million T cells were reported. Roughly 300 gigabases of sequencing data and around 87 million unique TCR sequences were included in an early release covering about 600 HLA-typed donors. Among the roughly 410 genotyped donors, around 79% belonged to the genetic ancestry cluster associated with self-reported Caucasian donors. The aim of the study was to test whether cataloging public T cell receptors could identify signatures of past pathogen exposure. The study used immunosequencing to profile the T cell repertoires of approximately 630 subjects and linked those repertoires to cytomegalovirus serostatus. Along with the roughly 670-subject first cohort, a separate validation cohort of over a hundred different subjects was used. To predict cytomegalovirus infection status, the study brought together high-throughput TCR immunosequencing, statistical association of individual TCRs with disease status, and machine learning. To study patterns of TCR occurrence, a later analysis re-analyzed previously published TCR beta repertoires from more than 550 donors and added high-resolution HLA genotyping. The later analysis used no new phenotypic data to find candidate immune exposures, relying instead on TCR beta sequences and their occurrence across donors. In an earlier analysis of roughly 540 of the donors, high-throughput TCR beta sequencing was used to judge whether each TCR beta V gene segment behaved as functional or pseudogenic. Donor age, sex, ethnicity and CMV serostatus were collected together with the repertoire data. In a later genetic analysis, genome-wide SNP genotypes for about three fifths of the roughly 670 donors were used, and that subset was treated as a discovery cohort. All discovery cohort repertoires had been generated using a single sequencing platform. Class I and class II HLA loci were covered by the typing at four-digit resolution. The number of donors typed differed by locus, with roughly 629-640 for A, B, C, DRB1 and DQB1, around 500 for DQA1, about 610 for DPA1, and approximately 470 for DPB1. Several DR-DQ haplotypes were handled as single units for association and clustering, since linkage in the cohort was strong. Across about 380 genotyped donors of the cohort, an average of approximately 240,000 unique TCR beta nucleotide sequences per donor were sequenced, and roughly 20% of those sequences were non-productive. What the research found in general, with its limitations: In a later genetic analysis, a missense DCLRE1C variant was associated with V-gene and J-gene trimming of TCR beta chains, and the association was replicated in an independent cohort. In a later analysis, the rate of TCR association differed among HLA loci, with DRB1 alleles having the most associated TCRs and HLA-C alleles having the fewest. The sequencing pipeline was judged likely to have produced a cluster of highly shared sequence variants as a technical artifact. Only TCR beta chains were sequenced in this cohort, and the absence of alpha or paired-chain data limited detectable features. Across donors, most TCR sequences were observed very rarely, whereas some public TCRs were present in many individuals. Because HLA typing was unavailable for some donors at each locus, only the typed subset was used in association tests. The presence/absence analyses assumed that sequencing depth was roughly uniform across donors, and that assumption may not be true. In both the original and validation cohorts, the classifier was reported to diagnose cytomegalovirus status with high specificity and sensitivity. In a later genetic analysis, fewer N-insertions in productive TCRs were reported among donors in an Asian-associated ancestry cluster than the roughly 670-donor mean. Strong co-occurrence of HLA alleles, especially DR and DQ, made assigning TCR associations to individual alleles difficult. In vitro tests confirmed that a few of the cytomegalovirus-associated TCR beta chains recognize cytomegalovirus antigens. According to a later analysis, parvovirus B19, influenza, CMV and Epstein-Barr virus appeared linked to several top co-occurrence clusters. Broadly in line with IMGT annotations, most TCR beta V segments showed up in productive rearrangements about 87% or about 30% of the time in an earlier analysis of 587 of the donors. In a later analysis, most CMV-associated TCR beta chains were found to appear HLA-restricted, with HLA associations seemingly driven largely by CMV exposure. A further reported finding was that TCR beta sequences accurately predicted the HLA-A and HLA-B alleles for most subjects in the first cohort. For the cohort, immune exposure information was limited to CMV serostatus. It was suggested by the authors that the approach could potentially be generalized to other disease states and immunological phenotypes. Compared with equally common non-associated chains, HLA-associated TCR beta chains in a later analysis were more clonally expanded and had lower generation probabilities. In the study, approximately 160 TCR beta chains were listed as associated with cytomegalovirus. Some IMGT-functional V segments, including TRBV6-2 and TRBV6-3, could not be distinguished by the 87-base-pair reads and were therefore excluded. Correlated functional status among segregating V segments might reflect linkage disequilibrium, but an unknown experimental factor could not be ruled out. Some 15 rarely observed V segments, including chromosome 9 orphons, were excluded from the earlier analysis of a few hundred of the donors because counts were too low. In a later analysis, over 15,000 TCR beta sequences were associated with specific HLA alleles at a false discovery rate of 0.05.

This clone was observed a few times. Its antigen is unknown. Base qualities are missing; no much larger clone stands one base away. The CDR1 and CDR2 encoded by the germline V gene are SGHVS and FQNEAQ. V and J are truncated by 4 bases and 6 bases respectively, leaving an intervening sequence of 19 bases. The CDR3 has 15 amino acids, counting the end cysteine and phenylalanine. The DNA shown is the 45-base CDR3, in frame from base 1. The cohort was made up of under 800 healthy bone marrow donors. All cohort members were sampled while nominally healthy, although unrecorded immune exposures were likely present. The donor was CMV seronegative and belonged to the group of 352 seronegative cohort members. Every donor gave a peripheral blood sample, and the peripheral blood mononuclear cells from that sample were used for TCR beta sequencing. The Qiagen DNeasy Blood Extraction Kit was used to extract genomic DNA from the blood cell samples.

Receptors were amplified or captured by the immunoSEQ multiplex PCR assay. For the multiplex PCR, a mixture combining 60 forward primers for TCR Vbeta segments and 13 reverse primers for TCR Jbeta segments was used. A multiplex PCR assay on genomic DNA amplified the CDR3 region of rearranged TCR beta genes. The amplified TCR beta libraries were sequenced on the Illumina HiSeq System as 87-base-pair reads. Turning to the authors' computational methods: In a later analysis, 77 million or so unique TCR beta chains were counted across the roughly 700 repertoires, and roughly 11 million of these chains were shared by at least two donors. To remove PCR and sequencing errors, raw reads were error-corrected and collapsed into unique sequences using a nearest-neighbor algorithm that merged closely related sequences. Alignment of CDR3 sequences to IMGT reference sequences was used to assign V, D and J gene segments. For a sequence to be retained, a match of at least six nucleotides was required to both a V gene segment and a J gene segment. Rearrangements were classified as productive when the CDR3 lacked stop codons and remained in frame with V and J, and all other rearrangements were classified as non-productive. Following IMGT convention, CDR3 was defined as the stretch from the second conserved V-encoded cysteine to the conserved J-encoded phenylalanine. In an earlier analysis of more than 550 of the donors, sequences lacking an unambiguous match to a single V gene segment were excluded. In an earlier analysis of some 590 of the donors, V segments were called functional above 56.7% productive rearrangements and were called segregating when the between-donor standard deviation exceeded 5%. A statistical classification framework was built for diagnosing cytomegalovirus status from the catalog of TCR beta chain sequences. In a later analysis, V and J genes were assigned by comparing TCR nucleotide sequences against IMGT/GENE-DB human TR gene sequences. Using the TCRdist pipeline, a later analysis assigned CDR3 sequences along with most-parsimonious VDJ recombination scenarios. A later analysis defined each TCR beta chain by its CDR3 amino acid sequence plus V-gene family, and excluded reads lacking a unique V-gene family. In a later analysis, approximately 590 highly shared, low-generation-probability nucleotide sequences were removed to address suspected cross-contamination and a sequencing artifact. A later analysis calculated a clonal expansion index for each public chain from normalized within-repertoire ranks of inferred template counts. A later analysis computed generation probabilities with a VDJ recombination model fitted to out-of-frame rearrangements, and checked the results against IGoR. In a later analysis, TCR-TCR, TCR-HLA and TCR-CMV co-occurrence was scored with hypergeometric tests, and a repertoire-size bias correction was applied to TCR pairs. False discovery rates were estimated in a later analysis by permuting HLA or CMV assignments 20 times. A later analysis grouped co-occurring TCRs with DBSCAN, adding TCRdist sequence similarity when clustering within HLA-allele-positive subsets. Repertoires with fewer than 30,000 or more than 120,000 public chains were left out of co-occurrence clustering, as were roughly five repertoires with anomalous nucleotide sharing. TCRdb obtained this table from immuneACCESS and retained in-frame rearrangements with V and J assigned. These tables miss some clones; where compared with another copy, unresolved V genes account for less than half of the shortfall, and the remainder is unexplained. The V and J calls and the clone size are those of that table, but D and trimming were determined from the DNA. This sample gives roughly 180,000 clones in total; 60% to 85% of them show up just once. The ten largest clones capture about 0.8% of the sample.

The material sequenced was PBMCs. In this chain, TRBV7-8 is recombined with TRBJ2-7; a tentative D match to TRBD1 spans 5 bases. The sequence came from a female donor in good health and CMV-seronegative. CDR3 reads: CASSSIQSGRGEQYF. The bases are TGTGCCAGCAGCTCCATCCAATCTGGAAGGGGCGAGCAGTACTTC. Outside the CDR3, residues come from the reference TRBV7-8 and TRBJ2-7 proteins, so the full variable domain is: GAGVSQSPRYKVAKRGQDVALRCDPISGHVSLFWYQQALGQGPEFLTYFQNEAQLDKSGLPSDRFFAERPEGSVSTLKIQRTQQEDSAVYLCASSSIQSGRGEQYFGPGTRLTVT.